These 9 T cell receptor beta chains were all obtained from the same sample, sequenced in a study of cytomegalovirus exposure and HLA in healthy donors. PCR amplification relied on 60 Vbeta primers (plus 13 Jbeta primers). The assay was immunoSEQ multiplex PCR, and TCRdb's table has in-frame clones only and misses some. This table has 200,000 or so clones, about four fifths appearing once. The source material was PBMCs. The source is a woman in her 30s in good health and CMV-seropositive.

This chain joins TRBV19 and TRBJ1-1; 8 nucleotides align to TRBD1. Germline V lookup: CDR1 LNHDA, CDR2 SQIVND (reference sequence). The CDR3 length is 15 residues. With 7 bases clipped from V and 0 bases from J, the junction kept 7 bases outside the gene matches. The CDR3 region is CASKTGDYLNTEAFF. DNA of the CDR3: TGTGCCAGTAAGACAGGGGACTACTTGAACACTGAAGCTTTCTTT.

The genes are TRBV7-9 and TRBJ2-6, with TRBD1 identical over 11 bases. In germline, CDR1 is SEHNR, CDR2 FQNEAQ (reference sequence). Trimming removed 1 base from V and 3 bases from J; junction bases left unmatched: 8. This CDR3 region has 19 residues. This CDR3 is CASSLEWTGGASGANVLTF. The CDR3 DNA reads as TGTGCCAGCAGCTTAGAGTGGACAGGGGGCGCAAGTGGGGCCAACGTCCTGACTTTC.

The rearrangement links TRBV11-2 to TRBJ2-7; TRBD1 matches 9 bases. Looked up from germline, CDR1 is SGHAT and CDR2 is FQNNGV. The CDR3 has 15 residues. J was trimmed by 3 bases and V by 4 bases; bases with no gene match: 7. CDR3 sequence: CASSSAGTGLYEQYF. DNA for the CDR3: TGTGCCAGCAGCTCGGCCGGGACAGGGCTCTACGAGCAGTACTTC.

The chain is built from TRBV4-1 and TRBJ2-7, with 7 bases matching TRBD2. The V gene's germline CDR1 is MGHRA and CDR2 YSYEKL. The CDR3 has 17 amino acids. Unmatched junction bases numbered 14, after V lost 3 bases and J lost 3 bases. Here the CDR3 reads CASSHPPVGGSSYEQYF. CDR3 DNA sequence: TGCGCCAGCAGCCACCCACCCGTGGGGGGGTCAAGCTACGAGCAGTACTTC.

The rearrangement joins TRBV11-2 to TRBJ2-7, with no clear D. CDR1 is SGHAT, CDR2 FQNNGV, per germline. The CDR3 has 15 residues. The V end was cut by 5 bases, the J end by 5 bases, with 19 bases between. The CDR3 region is CASSARVPSPHEQYF. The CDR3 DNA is TGTGCCAGCAGCGCCCGGGTCCCATCCCCCCACGAGCAGTACTTC. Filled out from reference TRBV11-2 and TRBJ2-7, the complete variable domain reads EAGVAQSPRYKIIEKRQSVAFWCNPISGHATLYWYQQILGQGPKLLIQFQNNGVVDDSQLPKDRFSAERLKGVDSTLKIQPAKLEDSAVYLCASSARVPSPHEQYFGPGTRLTVT.

DNA of the CDR3: TGCAGCGTGGGTTCGGGAAGGGCAGGTAACACTGAAGCTTTCTTT. The encoded protein is CSVGSGRAGNTEAFF. V is TRBV29-1 and J is TRBJ1-1; D ambiguous. Germline-derived CDR1 and CDR2 are SQVTM and ANQGSEA. The CDR3 spans 15 residues. Deletions cut 6 bases from V and 2 bases from J, with 19 bases between.

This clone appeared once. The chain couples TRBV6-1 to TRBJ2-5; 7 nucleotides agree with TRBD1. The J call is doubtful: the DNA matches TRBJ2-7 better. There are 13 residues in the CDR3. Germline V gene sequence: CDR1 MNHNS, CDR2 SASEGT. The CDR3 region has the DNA TGTGCCAGCAGTAAAGGGACAGCCTACGAGCAGTACTTC. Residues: CASSKGTAYEQYF.

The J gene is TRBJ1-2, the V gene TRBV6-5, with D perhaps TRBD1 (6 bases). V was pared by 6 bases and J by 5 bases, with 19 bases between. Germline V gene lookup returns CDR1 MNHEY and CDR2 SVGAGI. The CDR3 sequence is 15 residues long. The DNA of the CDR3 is TGTGCCAGCAGCTACACCGGGACAAGCATATATGGCTACACCTTC. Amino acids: CASSYTGTSIYGYTF.

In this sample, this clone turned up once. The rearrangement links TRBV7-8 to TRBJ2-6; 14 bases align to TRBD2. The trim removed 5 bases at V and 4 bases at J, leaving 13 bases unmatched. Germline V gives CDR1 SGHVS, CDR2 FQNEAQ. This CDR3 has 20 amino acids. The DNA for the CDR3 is TGTGCCAGCAGCCCGAACACCGGACTAGCGGGAGGTTCAGGGGCCAACGTCCTGACTTTC. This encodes CASSPNTGLAGGSGANVLTF.